This T cell receptor (beta chain) comes out of a study of CD8+CD57+ T cells in acquired aplastic anemia (dated by TCRdb to the late 2010s). Regarding the study in general: A mean of about 3.2 ug of DNA, ranging from about 0.17 to 30 ug, was extracted from sorted CD4+ and CD8+ cells. An average of about 10 million reads for CD4+ cells and 11.0 million reads for CD8+ cells was obtained from healthy donor samples.

Findings and caveats that apply to the study as a whole: Between patients and healthy controls, no significant difference in CD8+ Simpson's diversity was found (P=0.060). About 30 CD8+ CDR3 sequences were found in both patients and controls but appeared to be highly expressed in patients and within the immunodominant clones of the patients.

This clonotype was seen repeatedly, ten times or more. This receptor's antigen is unknown. There are no base qualities to consult, and no much larger clone falls within one base. TCR beta VDJ combination and CDR3 sequence profiling used genomic DNA as the template. An Illumina HiSeq 2000 was used for TCR repertoire sequencing. Turning to the authors' computational methods: Repertoires were assessed using TRBV/TRBJ rearrangement plots, CDR3 size and DJ length profiles, and Simpson's diversity index. The immunodominant clone was defined as the most abundant DNA sequence in deep sequencing data. CDR3 amino acid sequences were checked for sharing across subjects and were also compared against the VDJdb database and published repertoires. Starting from the raw public reads, TCRdb applied fastp trimming at Q25, assembled clones with MiXCR and retained in-frame beta chains. Each CDR3 protein appears once, grouped with its most common genes and DNA. The V and J calls were determined by TCRdb, not by the authors. The table for this sample lists 62,000 or so distinct CDR3 sequences; approximately 51% of them were counted only once. The top ten hold around 8% of the sample.

Including cysteine and phenylalanine, the CDR3 has 14 amino acids. Left in the record is the CDR3 DNA by itself, 42 bases read in frame from the first base. Cut back by 3 bases and 6 bases, the V and J ends lie 11 bases apart. CDR1 and CDR2 are read off the germline V gene (reference sequence) as PRHDT and FYEKMQ. In this study, sorted CD4+ and CD8+ T cells from the blood of healthy subjects and of severe aplastic anemia patients had their TCR repertoires deep-sequenced. Ficoll-Paque density gradient centrifugation was used to isolate peripheral blood mononuclear cells. Before DNA extraction, CD4+ and CD8+ T cells were sorted with FACS or magnetic beads.

Sequencing was performed on sorted CD4+, CD8+, or CD8+CD57+ T cells (not recorded which) from PBMCs. The rearrangement joined TRBV13 to TRBJ2-2; the D gene is not confidently resolved. This clonotype was sampled from a human donor in good health, serving as a control. The base sequence is TGTGCCAGCAGCTTTTACGGAGTGCCCGGGGAGCTGTTTTTT. This gives the protein CASSFYGVPGELFF. The variable domain in full, with residues beyond the CDR3 obtained from the reference TRBV13 and TRBJ2-2 genes, is AAGVIQSPRHLIKEKRETATLKCYPIPRHDTVYWYQQGPGQDPQFLISFYEKMQSDKGSIPDRFSAQQFSDYHSELNMSSLELGDSALYFCASSFYGVPGELFFGEGSRLTVL.